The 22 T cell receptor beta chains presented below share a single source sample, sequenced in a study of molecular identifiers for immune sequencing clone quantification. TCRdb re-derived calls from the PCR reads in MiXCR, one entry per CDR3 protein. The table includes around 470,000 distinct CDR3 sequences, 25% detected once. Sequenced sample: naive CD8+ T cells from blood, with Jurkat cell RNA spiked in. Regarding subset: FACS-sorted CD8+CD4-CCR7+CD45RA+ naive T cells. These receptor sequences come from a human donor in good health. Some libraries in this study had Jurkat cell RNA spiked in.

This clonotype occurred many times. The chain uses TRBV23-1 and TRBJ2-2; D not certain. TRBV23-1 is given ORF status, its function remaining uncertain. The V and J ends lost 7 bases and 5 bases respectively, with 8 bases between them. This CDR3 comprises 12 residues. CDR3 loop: CASTTPTGELFF. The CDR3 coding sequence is TGCGCCAGCACGACTCCAACCGGGGAGCTGTTTTTT.

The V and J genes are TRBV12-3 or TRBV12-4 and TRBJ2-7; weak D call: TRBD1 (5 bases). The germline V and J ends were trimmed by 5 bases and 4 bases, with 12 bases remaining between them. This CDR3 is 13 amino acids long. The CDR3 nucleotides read TGTGCCAGCAGTCAGACGGACACTTACGAGCAGTACTTC. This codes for CASSQTDTYEQYF.

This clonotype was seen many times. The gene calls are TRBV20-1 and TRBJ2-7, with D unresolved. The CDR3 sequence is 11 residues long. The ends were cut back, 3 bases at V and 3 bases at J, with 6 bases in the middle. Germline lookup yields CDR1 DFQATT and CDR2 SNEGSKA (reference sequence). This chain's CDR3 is CSASVSYEQYF. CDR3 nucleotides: TGCAGTGCTAGTGTGAGCTACGAGCAGTACTTC.

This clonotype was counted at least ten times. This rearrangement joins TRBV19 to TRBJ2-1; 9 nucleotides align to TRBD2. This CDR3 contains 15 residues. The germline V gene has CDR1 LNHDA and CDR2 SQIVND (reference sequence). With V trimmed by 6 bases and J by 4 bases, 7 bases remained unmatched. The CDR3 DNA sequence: TGTGCCAGTAGCCTTAGCGGGAGCGGTTACAATGAGCAGTTCTTC. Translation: CASSLSGSGYNEQFF.

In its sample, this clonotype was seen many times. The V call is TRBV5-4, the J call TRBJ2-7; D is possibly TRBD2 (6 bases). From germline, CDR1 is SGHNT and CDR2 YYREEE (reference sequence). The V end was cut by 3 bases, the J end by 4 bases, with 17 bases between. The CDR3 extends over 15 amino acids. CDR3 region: CASSSRDFSTYEQYF. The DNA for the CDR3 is TGTGCCAGCAGCTCCCGGGACTTCTCGACTTACGAGCAGTACTTC.

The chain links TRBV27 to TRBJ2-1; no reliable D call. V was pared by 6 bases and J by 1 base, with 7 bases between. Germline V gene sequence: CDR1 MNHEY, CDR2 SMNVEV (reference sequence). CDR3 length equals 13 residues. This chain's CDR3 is CASRDGSYNEQFF. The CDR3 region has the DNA TGTGCCAGCAGGGACGGATCCTACAATGAGCAGTTCTTC.

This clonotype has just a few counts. The CDR3 DNA reads as TGTGCCAGCAGTTTAGTCAGGGGGCAAGAGCAGTACTTC. Protein sequence: CASSLVRGQEQYF. J is TRBJ2-7 and V is TRBV27; 8 bases map to TRBD1. Trimming took 2 bases from V and 7 from J; bases not matched to a gene: 4. Looked up from germline, CDR1 is MNHEY and CDR2 is SMNVEV (reference sequence). The CDR3 runs 13 residues.

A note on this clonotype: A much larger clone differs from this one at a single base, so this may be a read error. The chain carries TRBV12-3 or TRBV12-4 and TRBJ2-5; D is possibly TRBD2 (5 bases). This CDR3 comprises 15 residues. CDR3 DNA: TGTGCCAGCAGTTGGGCGGAGGAATTCCAAGAGGCCCAGTACTTC. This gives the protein CASSWAEEFQEAQYF.

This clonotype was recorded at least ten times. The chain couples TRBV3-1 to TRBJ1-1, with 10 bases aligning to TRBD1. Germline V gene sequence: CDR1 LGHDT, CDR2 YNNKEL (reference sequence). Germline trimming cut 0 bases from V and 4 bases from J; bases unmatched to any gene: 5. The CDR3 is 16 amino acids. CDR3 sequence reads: CASSQDWDRGATEAFF. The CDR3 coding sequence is TGTGCCAGCAGCCAAGATTGGGACAGGGGTGCCACTGAAGCTTTCTTT. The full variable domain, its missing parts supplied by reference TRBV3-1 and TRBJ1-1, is DTAVSQTPKYLVTQMGNDKSIKCEQNLGHDTMYWYKQDSKKFLKIMFSYNNKELIINETVPNRFSPKSPDKAHLNLHINSLELGDSAVYFCASSQDWDRGATEAFFGQGTRLTVV.

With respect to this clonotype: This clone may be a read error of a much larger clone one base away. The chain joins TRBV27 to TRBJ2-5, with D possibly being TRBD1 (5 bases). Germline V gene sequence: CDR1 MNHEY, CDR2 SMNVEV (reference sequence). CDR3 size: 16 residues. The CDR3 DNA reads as TGTGCCAGCAGTTTAAATCAGGGCAGCTTCCAAGAGACCCAGCACTTC. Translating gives CASSLNQGSFQETQHF.

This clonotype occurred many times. In DNA form, the CDR3 reads TGTGCCAGCAGCTTGAGGCAGGAGCAAGAGACCCAGTACTTC. It translates to CASSLRQEQETQYF. The rearrangement uses TRBV7-2 and TRBJ2-5; D gene ambiguous. This CDR3 is 14 amino acids long. Trimming pared 3 bases from V and 2 bases from J, leaving 10 bases between. Per germline, CDR1 SGHTA and CDR2 FQGNSA.

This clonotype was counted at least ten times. CDR3 nucleotides: TGCGCCAGCAGCCAAGTAGGTGAGCCAGATACGCAGTATTTT. Protein: CASSQVGEPDTQYF. The V call is TRBV4-3, the J call TRBJ2-3; D is ambiguous. Germline CDR1 LGHNA, CDR2 YSLEER. CDR3 length: 14 residues. V shed 1 base and J shed 4 bases, with 9 bases lying between them.

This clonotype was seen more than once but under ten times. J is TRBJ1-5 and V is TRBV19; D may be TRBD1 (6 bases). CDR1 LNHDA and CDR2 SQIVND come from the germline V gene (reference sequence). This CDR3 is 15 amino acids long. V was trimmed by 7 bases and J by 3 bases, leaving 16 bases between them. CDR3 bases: TGTGCCAGTACCGCGGGGGGGGGCCACAATCAGCCCCAGCATTTT. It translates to CASTAGGGHNQPQHF.

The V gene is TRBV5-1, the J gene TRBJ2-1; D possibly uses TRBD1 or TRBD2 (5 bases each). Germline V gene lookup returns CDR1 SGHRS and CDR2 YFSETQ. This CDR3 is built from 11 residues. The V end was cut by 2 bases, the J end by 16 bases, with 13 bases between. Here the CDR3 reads CASSFRGDDFF. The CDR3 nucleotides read TGCGCCAGCAGCTTCCGGGGCGATGATTTCTTC.

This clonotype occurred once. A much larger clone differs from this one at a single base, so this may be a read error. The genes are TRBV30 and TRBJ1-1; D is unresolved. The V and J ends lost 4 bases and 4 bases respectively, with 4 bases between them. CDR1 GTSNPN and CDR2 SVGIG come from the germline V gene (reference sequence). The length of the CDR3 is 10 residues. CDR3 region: CAWKTTEAFF. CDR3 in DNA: TGTGCCTGGAAGACCACTGAAGCTTTCTTT.

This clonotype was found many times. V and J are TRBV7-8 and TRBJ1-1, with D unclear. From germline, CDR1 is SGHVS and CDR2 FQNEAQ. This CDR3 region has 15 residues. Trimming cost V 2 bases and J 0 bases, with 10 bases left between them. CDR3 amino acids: CASSLIPPMNTEAFF. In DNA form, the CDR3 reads TGTGCCAGCAGCTTAATTCCCCCTATGAACACTGAAGCTTTCTTT.

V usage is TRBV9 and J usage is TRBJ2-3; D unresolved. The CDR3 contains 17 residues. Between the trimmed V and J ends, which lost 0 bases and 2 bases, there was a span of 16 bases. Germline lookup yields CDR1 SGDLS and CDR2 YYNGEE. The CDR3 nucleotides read TGTGCCAGCAGCGTAGACGAGCTCTCAGGCCCCACAGATACGCAGTATTTT. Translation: CASSVDELSGPTDTQYF.

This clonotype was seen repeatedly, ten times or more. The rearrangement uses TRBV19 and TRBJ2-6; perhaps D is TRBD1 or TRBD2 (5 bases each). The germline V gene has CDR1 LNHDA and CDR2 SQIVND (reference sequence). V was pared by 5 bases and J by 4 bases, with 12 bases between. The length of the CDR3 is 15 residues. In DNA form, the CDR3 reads TGTGCCAGTAGTGCCGGGACCCGAGGGGCCAACGTCCTGACTTTC. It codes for CASSAGTRGANVLTF.

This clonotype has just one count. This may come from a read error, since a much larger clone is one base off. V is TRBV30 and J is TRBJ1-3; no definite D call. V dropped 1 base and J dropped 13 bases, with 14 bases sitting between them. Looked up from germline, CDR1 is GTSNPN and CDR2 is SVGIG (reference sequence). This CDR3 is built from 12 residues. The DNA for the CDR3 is TGTGCCTGGAGTGGATTGTTGGGAGAGATATATTTT. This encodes CAWSGLLGEIYF.

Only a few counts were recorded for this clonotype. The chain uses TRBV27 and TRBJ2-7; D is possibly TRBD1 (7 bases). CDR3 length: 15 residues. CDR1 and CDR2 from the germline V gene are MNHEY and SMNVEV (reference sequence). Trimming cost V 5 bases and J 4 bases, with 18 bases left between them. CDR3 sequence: CASSLRGTAKYEQYF. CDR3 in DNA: TGTGCCAGCAGTCTACGCGGGACAGCTAAGTACGAGCAGTACTTC.

This CDR3 is CASSYSISGSTDTQYF. The CDR3 nucleotides are TGTGCCAGCAGTTACTCGATTAGCGGAAGCACAGATACGCAGTATTTT. This chain links TRBV6-5 with TRBJ2-3; tentative D call: TRBD2 (6 bases). Looked up from germline, CDR1 is MNHEY and CDR2 is SVGAGI. Trimming cost V 0 bases and J 0 bases, with 10 bases left between them. The CDR3 has 16 amino acids.

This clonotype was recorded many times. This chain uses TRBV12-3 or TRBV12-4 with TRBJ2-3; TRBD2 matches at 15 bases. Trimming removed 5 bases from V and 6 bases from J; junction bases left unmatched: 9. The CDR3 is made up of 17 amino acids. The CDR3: CASSPRTSGGANDTQYF. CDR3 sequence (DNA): TGTGCCAGCAGTCCCCGGACTAGCGGGGGGGCCAACGATACGCAGTATTTT.